The 21 T cell receptor beta chains given below trace back to one sample, sequenced in a study of shared clonotypes between healthy human individuals. Clones were sequenced by immunoSEQ multiplex PCR, and TCRdb holds only the in-frame ones, with some missing. The data contain about a million clones, 60% to 80% of them singletons. The sample taken for sequencing was memory CD4+ T cells sorted from blood. Subset reported: CD45RA-negative fraction. The receptors come from a man aged 18 to 30 in good health.

This chain links TRBV2 with TRBJ2-7; TRBD1 matches 8 bases. V gave up 4 bases and J gave up 2 bases; unmatched junction bases: 7. Germline lookup yields CDR1 SNHLY and CDR2 FYNNEI. The CDR3 is made up of 15 amino acids. CDR3 protein: CASSGRTGFTYEQYF. The DNA of the CDR3 is TGTGCCAGCAGTGGTAGGACAGGGTTCACCTACGAGCAGTACTTC.

As DNA, the CDR3 is TGTGCCAGCAGACCGGGGACTAGCGGGGTGGATACGCAGTATTTT. This codes for CASRPGTSGVDTQYF. This rearrangement joins TRBV6-5 to TRBJ2-3, with TRBD2 matching 13 bases. The ends lost 6 bases at V and 6 bases at J; junction bases unmatched: 6. Germline V gene lookup returns CDR1 MNHEY and CDR2 SVGAGI. The length of the CDR3 is 15 residues.

The CDR3 DNA follows: TGTGCCTGTTATAACAGGGGGTCGGCTAACTATGGCTACACCTTC. As protein: CACYNRGSANYGYTF. The rearrangement joins TRBV30 to TRBJ1-2; TRBD1 matches 8 bases. CDR3 length equals 15 residues. J lost 0 bases, V lost 6 bases, and 9 bases had no gene match. Germline V gene data show CDR1 as GTSNPN and CDR2 as SVGIG (reference sequence).

This clone was detected ten times or more. The rearrangement uses TRBV19 and TRBJ2-1; 10 bases line up with TRBD2. V was clipped by 4 bases and J by 7 bases; unmatched bases: 4. The CDR3 runs 14 residues. Per the germline V gene, CDR1 is LNHDA and CDR2 is SQIVND (reference sequence). CDR3 in DNA: TGTGCCAGTAGTACGGGACTAGCGACGAATGAGCAGTTCTTC. Its translation: CASSTGLATNEQFF. Full variable domain (remainder filled in from reference TRBV19 and TRBJ2-1): DGGITQSPKYLFRKEGQNVTLSCEQNLNHDAMYWYRQDPGQGLRLIYYSQIVNDFQKGDIAEGYSVSREKKESFPLTVTSAQKNPTAFYLCASSTGLATNEQFFGPGTRLTVL.

The chain couples TRBV7-2 to TRBJ1-1; D gene unclear. Trimming pared 1 base from V and 2 bases from J, leaving 8 bases between. Germline V gene sequence: CDR1 SGHTA, CDR2 FQGNSA. This CDR3 has 14 residues. The CDR3 loop reads CASSLGASNTEAFF. The DNA of the CDR3 is TGTGCCAGCAGCTTAGGGGCATCAAACACTGAAGCTTTCTTT.

This chain uses TRBV11-3 with TRBJ1-6, with D perhaps TRBD1 (5 bases). V gave up 1 base and J gave up 6 bases, with 13 bases separating them. This CDR3 region has 16 residues. Per germline, CDR1 SGHNT and CDR2 YENEEA. The CDR3 DNA reads TGTGCCAGCAGCTTAGTTACTAAGACAGCTAATTCACCCCTCCACTTT. Its translation is CASSLVTKTANSPLHF.

This chain connects TRBV28 to TRBJ2-5; 10 nucleotides line up with TRBD2. CDR1 and CDR2 from the germline V gene are MDHEN and SYDVKM. V lost 6 bases to trimming and J lost 2 bases; unmatched junction nucleotides: 6. The CDR3 covers 15 residues. CDR3 nucleotide sequence: TGTGCCAGCAGAACTAGCGGGGCGGGGCAAGAGACCCAGTACTTC. This translates into CASRTSGAGQETQYF.

The chain has TRBV5-6 and TRBJ1-3; maybe TRBD1 (6 bases). Germline CDR1 and CDR2: SGHDT and YYEEEE. The CDR3 spans 16 residues. V shed 0 bases and J shed 0 bases, with 10 bases lying between them. CDR3 sequence: CASSLAGQISGNTIYF. CDR3 DNA sequence: TGTGCCAGCAGCTTGGCCGGACAGATCTCTGGAAACACCATATATTTT. Complete variable domain (other parts from reference TRBV5-6 and TRBJ1-3): DAGVTQSPTHLIKTRGQQVTLRCSPKSGHDTVSWYQQALGQGPQFIFQYYEEEERQRGNFPDRFSGHQFPNYSSELNVNALLLGDSALYLCASSLAGQISGNTIYFGEGSWLTVV.

The chain joins TRBV27 to TRBJ2-7, with a tentative D call TRBD1 (5 bases). This CDR3 has 11 amino acids. Trimming removed 9 bases from V and 7 bases from J, with 13 bases in between. Germline lookup yields CDR1 MNHEY and CDR2 SMNVEV (reference sequence). The CDR3: CARPRAREQYF. CDR3 bases: TGTGCCAGACCCAGGGCTCGGGAGCAGTACTTC.

This chain connects TRBV6-1 to TRBJ2-7, with D maybe TRBD2 (6 bases). This CDR3 comprises 12 residues. Germline assignment: CDR1 MNHNS and CDR2 SASEGT. Between the trimmed V and J ends, which lost 8 bases and 3 bases, there was a span of 11 bases. As DNA, the CDR3 is TGTGCCAGCGGCCGGGGGAACTACGAGCAGTACTTC. Protein: CASGRGNYEQYF.

There are a few counts of this clone. The V and J genes are TRBV18 and TRBJ1-1; D is ambiguous. This CDR3 contains 15 residues. The germline V and J ends were trimmed by 6 bases and 1 base, with 15 bases remaining between them. CDR1 is KGHSH and CDR2 is LQKENI in the germline V gene. Here the CDR3 DNA reads TGTGCCAGCTCCTGGCAACGGGGATCGAACACTGAAGCTTTCTTT. This codes for CASSWQRGSNTEAFF.

This clone was seen just once. The chain combines TRBV5-8 with TRBJ2-7; a possible D gene is TRBD2 (5 bases). CDR1 is SGHTS, CDR2 YDEGEE, per germline. Trimming removed 6 bases from V and 2 bases from J, with 15 bases in between. The CDR3 has 14 amino acids. The CDR3 sequence: CASTSGVGAYEQYF. CDR3 DNA sequence: TGTGCCAGCACCTCTGGGGTCGGGGCCTACGAGCAGTACTTC. The full variable domain, completed using reference TRBV5-8 and TRBJ2-7, is EAGVTQSPTHLIKTRGQQATLRCSPISGHTSVYWYQQALGLGLQFLLWYDEGEERNRGNFPPRFSGRQFPNYSSELNVNALELEDSALYLCASTSGVGAYEQYFGPGTRLTVT.

The chain links TRBV2 to TRBJ2-1; D perhaps matches TRBD2 (6 bases). There are 15 residues in the CDR3. In germline, CDR1 is SNHLY, CDR2 FYNNEI. The ends were cut back, 7 bases at V and 8 bases at J, with 21 bases in the middle. The CDR3 DNA is TGTGCCAGCAACCTACTAGCTGGGATAGGCGATGAGCAGTTCTTC. The encoded protein is CASNLLAGIGDEQFF.

The sample holds a few counts of this clone. The V call is TRBV28, the J call TRBJ2-3, with 16 bases that match TRBD2. The CDR3 sequence is 17 residues long. Germline V lookup: CDR1 MDHEN, CDR2 SYDVKM. J lost 6 bases, V lost 5 bases, and 8 bases had no gene match. The CDR3 DNA follows: TGTGCCAGCAGTCCAGGGACTAGCGGGGGGGCCCGCGATACGCAGTATTTT. Translating gives CASSPGTSGGARDTQYF.

The chain combines TRBV30 with TRBJ1-2; D is unclear. Trimming removed 8 bases from V and 5 bases from J, with 15 bases in between. The CDR3 loop spans 12 amino acids. CDR1 GTSNPN and CDR2 SVGIG come from the germline V gene (reference sequence). CDR3 coding DNA: TGTGCCGGTGATCAGAGAAATTATGGCTACACCTTC. Protein: CAGDQRNYGYTF.

The chain recombines TRBV18 with TRBJ2-3, with D perhaps matching TRBD1 (5 bases). The CDR3 has 14 residues. Germline CDR1 and CDR2: KGHSH and LQKENI. The V end was cut by 3 bases, the J end by 4 bases, with 11 bases between. As DNA, the CDR3 is TGTGCCAGCTCACCCCCAGGGTACCCAGATACGCAGTATTTT. This sequence encodes CASSPPGYPDTQYF.

This chain uses TRBV5-6 with TRBJ2-7, with 8 nucleotides matching TRBD1. The CDR3 sequence is 13 residues long. J lost 3 bases, V lost 3 bases, and 2 bases had no gene match. CDR1 is SGHDT, CDR2 YYEEEE, per germline. The CDR3 DNA reads TGTGCCAGCAGCTGGACAGGGTACTACGAGCAGTACTTC. Translating it yields CASSWTGYYEQYF.

The chain carries TRBV27 and TRBJ2-5; either TRBD1 or TRBD2 may fit D (5 bases each). Germline V gene data show CDR1 as MNHEY and CDR2 as SMNVEV (reference sequence). The CDR3 contains 14 residues. Trimming left V 3 bases short and J 2 bases short, with 10 bases between. The CDR3 spells CASSFGAGQETQYF. CDR3 nucleotide sequence: TGTGCCAGCAGTTTCGGGGCAGGACAAGAGACCCAGTACTTC.

The rearrangement joins TRBV19 to TRBJ2-6; TRBD1 matches 9 bases. J gave up 2 bases and V 6 bases, and 8 bases lay outside the gene matches. Germline V CDR1 and CDR2: LNHDA, SQIVND (reference sequence). The length of the CDR3 is 17 residues. The CDR3 loop is CASSASGTGPGANVLTF. DNA of the CDR3: TGTGCCAGTAGCGCCTCCGGGACAGGGCCTGGGGCCAACGTCCTGACTTTC.

This clone was counted a single time. The V and J genes are TRBV11-2 and TRBJ2-5; TRBD1 agrees at 7 bases. TRBJ2-7 matches the DNA end more closely, so the J call is doubtful. The CDR3 has 15 amino acids. Germline loops: CDR1 SGHAT, CDR2 FQNNGV. For the CDR3, the DNA is TGTGCCAGCAGCTACTTGGGACAGTTGACCTACGAGCAGTACTTC. Protein product: CASSYLGQLTYEQYF.

The V gene is TRBV5-5, the J gene TRBJ1-2, with D possibly matching TRBD1 (5 bases). The CDR3 is 12 residues long. V lost 4 bases, J lost 5 bases, and 9 bases lay in between. The germline V gene has CDR1 SGHKS and CDR2 YYEKEE (reference sequence). CDR3 bases: TGTGCCAGCAGCGAGGGACTATATGGCTACACCTTC. It yields the protein CASSEGLYGYTF.